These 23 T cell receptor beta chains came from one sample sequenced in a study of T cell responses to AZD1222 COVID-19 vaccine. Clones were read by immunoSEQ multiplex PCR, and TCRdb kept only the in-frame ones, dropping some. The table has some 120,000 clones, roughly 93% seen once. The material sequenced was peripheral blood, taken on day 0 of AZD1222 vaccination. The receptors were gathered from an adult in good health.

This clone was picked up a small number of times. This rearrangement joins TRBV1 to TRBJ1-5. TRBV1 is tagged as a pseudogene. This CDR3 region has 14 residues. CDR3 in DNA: TGCACCAGCAGCCAAGACAGGGGAGGTCAGCCCCAGCATTTT. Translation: CTSSQDRGGQPQHF.

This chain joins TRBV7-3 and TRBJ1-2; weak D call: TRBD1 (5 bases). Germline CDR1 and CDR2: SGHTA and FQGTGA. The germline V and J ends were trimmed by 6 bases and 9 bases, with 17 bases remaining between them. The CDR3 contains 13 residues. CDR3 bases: TGTGCCAGCAGTTCCGGGACCCCTGAGAGCTACACCTTC. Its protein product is CASSSGTPESYTF.

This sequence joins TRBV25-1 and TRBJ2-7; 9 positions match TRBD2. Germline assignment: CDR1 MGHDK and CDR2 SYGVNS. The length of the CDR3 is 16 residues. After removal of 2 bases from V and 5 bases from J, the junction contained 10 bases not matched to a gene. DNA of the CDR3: TGTGCCAGCAGTGAAAGGCGGGCGGGGGGGCCCCACGAGCAGTACTTC. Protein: CASSERRAGGPHEQYF.

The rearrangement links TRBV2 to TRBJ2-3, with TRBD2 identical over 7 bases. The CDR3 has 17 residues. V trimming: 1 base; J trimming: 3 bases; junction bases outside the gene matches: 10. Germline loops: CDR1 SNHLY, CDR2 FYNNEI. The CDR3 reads CASSEGYGDYLTDTQYF. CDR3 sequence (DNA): TGTGCCAGCAGTGAAGGTTATGGGGACTACCTTACAGATACGCAGTATTTT.

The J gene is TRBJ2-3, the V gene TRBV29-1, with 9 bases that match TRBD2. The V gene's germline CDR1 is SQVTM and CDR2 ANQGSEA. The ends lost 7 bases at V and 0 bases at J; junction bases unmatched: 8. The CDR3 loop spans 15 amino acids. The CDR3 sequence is CSAAGGETSTDTQYF. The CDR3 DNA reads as TGCAGCGCGGCGGGGGGGGAAACTAGCACAGATACGCAGTATTTT.

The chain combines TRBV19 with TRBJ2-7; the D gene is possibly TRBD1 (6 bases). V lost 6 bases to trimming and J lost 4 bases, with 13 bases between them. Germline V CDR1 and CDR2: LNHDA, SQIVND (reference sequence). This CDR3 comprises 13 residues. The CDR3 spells CASSPQGSYEQYF. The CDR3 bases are TGTGCCAGTAGCCCACAGGGTTCGTACGAGCAGTACTTC.

This CDR3 is CASSERLAGWVGELFF. CDR3 bases: TGTGCCAGCAGTGAAAGGCTAGCGGGGTGGGTCGGGGAGCTGTTTTTT. The genes are TRBV2 and TRBJ2-2; TRBD2 matches at 9 bases. After removal of 2 bases from V and 7 bases from J, the junction contained 8 bases not matched to a gene. The germline V gene encodes CDR1 SNHLY and CDR2 FYNNEI. CDR3 length equals 16 residues.

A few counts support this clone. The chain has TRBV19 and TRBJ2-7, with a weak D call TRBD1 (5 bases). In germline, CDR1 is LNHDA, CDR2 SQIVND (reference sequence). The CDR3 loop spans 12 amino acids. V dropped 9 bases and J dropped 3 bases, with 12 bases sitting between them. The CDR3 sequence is CASYQGSYEQYF. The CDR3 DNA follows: TGTGCCAGCTACCAGGGTAGCTACGAGCAGTACTTC.

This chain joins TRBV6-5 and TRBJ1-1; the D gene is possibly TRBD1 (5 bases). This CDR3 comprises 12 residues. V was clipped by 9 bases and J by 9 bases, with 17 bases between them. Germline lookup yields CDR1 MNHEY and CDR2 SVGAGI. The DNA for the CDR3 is TGTGCCAGTCTATCAGGGTGGCTCCAAGCTTTCTTT. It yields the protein CASLSGWLQAFF.

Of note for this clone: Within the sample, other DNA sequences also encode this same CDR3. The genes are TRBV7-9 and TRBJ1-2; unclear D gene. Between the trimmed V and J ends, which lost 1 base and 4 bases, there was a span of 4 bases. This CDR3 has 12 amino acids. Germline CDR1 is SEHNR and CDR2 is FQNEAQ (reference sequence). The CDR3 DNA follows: TGTGCCAGCAGCTTAGTTTCCTATGGCTACACCTTC. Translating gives CASSLVSYGYTF.

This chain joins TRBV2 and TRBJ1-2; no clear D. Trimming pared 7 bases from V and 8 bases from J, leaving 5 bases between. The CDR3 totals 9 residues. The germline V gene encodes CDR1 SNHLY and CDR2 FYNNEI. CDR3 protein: CASNRGYTF. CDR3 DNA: TGTGCCAGCAACCGGGGCTACACCTTC.

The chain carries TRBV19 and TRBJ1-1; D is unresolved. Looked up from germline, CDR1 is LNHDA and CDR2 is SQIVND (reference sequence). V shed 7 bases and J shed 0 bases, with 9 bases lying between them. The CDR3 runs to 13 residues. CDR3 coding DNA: TGTGCCAGTACGGGAGACTTGAACACTGAAGCTTTCTTT. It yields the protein CASTGDLNTEAFF. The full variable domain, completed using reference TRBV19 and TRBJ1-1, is DGGITQSPKYLFRKEGQNVTLSCEQNLNHDAMYWYRQDPGQGLRLIYYSQIVNDFQKGDIAEGYSVSREKKESFPLTVTSAQKNPTAFYLCASTGDLNTEAFFGQGTRLTVV.

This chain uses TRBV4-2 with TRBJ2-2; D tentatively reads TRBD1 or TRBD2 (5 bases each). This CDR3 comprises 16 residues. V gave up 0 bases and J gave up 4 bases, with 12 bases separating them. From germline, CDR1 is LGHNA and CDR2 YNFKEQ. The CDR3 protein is CASSQDGAGGTGELFF. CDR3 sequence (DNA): TGTGCCAGCAGCCAAGATGGGGCAGGAGGCACCGGGGAGCTGTTTTTT.

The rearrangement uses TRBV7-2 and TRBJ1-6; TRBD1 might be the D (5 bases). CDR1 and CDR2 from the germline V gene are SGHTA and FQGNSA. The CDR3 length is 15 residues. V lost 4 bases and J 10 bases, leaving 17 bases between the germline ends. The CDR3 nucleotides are TGTGCCAGCAGCTCCGGGACGGCACAGTGGTCACCCCTCCACTTT. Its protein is CASSSGTAQWSPLHF.

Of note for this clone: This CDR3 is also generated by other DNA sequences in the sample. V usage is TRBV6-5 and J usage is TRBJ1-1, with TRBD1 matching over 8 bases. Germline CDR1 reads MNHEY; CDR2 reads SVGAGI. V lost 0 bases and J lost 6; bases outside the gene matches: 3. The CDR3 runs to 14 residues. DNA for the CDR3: TGTGCCAGCAGTTACTCGCGACAGGGGTCTGAAGCTTTCTTT. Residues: CASSYSRQGSEAFF.

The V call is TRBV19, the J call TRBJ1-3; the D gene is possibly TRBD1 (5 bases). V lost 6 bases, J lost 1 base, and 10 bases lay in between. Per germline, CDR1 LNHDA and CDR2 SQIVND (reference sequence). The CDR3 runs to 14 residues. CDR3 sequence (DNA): TGTGCCAGTAGCGAGACAGTTTCTGGAAACACCATATATTTT. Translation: CASSETVSGNTIYF.

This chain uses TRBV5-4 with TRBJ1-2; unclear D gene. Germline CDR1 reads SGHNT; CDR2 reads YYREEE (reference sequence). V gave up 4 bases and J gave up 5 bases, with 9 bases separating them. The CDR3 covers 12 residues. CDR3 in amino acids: CASSPMGYGYTF. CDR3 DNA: TGTGCCAGCAGCCCCATGGGTTATGGCTACACCTTC.

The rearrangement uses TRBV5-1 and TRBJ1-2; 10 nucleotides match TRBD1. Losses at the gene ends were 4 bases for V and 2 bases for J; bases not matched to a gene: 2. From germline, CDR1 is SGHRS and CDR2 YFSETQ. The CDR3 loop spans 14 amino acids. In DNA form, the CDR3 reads TGCGCCAGCAGCGGACAGGGGGGGAACTATGGCTACACCTTC. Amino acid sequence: CASSGQGGNYGYTF.

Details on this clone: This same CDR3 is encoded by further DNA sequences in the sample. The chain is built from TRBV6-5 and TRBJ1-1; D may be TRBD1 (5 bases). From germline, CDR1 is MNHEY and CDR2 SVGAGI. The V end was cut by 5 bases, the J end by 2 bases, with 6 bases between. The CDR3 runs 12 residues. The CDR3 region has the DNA TGTGCCAGCAGTACAGGTAACACTGAAGCTTTCTTT. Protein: CASSTGNTEAFF.

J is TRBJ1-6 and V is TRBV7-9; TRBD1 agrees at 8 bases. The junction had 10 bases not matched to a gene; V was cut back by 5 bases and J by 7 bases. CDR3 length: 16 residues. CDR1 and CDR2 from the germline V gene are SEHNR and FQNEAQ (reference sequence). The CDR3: CASSPPWTGTNSPLHF. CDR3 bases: TGTGCCAGCAGCCCCCCGTGGACAGGGACCAATTCACCCCTCCACTTT. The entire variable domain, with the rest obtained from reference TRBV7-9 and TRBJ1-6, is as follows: DTGVSQNPRHKITKRGQNVTFRCDPISEHNRLYWYRQTLGQGPEFLTYFQNEAQLEKSRLLSDRFSAERPKGSFSTLEIQRTEQGDSAMYLCASSPPWTGTNSPLHFGNGTRLTVT.

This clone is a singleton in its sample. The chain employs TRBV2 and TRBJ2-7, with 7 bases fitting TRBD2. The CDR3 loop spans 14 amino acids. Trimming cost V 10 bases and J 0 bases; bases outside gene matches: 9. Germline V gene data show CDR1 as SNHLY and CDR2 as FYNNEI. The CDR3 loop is CATRTSGASYEQYF. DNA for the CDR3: TGTGCCACCCGGACTAGTGGGGCCTCCTACGAGCAGTACTTC.

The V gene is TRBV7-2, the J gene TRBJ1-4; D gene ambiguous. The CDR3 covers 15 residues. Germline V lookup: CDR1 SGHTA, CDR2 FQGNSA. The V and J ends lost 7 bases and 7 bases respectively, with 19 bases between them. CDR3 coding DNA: TGTGCCAGCAAACGCGCTTTTGGCGTTAGTGAAAAACTGTTTTTT. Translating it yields CASKRAFGVSEKLFF.

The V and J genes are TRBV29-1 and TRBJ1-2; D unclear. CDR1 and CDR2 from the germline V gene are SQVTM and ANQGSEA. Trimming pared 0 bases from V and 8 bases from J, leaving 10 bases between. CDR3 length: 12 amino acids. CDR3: CSVEDGRGGYTF. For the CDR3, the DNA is TGCAGCGTTGAAGACGGCAGAGGCGGCTACACCTTC.